The next 21 T cell receptor beta chains were all read from a single sample in a study of OX40 agonist ivuxolimab in advanced cancers. The data were produced by immunoSEQ multiplex PCR, yet TCRdb's version contains in-frame clones alone and is incomplete. The data contain tens of thousands of clones, 70% to 90% of them singletons. Sequenced here: CD4+ or CD8+ T cells sorted from blood, sampled in a trial of the OX40 agonist ivuxolimab. These receptor sequences come from an adult with an advanced solid tumor such as melanoma, head and neck, liver or kidney cancer.

J is TRBJ2-7 and V is TRBV11-2; TRBD2 matches at 14 bases. CDR3 length: 15 residues. Germline V gene data show CDR1 as SGHAT and CDR2 as FQNNGV. V was pared by 3 bases and J by 5 bases, with 3 bases of the junction left unmatched. CDR3 DNA: TGTGCCAGCAGCTTGACTAGCGGGAGGGCCGACGAGCAGTACTTC. Residues: CASSLTSGRADEQYF. Looking up the rest from reference TRBV11-2 and TRBJ2-7 gives the full variable domain: EAGVAQSPRYKIIEKRQSVAFWCNPISGHATLYWYQQILGQGPKLLIQFQNNGVVDDSQLPKDRFSAERLKGVDSTLKIQPAKLEDSAVYLCASSLTSGRADEQYFGPGTRLTVT.

CDR3 DNA sequence: TGCGCCAGCAGCACGGGGGCAGCGAACTATGGCTACACCTTC. Translating gives CASSTGAANYGYTF. The chain is built from TRBV5-1 and TRBJ1-2, with D perhaps TRBD1 (6 bases). V was cut by 4 bases and J by 2 bases, with 12 bases left in between. Germline values: CDR1 SGHRS, CDR2 YFSETQ. This CDR3 has 14 residues.

This sequence joins TRBV4-3 and TRBJ2-2; TRBD2 aligns across 11 bases. V trimming: 0 bases; J trimming: 2 bases; junction bases outside the gene matches: 8. The CDR3 has 19 residues. The germline V gene encodes CDR1 LGHNA and CDR2 YSLEER. For the CDR3, the DNA is TGCGCCAGCAGCCAAGAGGGTAGCGGGGGGGCCGGAAACACCGGGGAGCTGTTTTTT. This gives the protein CASSQEGSGGAGNTGELFF.

The chain combines TRBV7-3 with TRBJ2-3; perhaps TRBD2 as D (7 bases). CDR1 is SGHTA, CDR2 FQGTGA, per germline. Trimming stripped 6 bases from V and 6 bases from J, with 16 bases between. The CDR3 length is 14 residues. The CDR3 bases are TGTGCCAGCAGACCAGAGGGGGAGGGGGATACGCAGTATTTT. Encoded protein: CASRPEGEGDTQYF.

The CDR3 spells CASSSSGALYNEQFF. In DNA, the CDR3 is TGTGCCAGCAGCTCTTCGGGCGCCCTCTACAATGAGCAGTTCTTC. The V and J genes are TRBV11-3 and TRBJ2-1; D remains ambiguous. Germline loops: CDR1 SGHNT, CDR2 YENEEA. The CDR3 extends over 15 amino acids. Trimming cost V 4 bases and J 3 bases, with 13 bases left between them.

This clone has a handful of counts. The genes are TRBV5-6 and TRBJ2-5; 8 nucleotides match TRBD1. The V gene's germline CDR1 is SGHDT and CDR2 YYEEEE. The CDR3 is 16 amino acids. The V segment lost 4 bases and the J segment 0 bases; nucleotides outside the gene matches: 8. The CDR3, as DNA: TGTGCCAGCAGCCTCAGGGGGCGAGAGTACCAAGAGACCCAGTACTTC. Its translation: CASSLRGREYQETQYF.

This clone is judged large (0.1 to 1%). The V and J genes are TRBV19 and TRBJ1-5; D unclear. This CDR3 region has 14 residues. V dropped 4 bases and J dropped 3 bases, with 10 bases sitting between them. Germline V lookup: CDR1 LNHDA, CDR2 SQIVND (reference sequence). CDR3 sequence: CASSKGPFNQPQHF. Written as DNA, the CDR3 is TGTGCCAGTAGTAAGGGCCCTTTCAATCAGCCCCAGCATTTT.

V usage is TRBV7-3 and J usage is TRBJ2-1; weak D call: TRBD2 (6 bases). The V gene lost 8 bases and the J gene lost 6 bases, with 20 bases spanning the gap. In germline, CDR1 is SGHTA, CDR2 FQGTGA. There are 15 residues in the CDR3. DNA of the CDR3: TGTGCCAGCGCTTCCGGGAGCGGAGGAGGCAATGAGCAGTTCTTC. Protein: CASASGSGGGNEQFF.

This chain connects TRBV6-6 to TRBJ1-4, with no clear D. CDR1 MNHNY and CDR2 SVGAGI come from the germline V gene (reference sequence). V gave up 0 bases and J gave up 3 bases, with 5 bases separating them. CDR3 length: 14 residues. The CDR3: CASSYSGSNEKLFF. CDR3 bases: TGTGCCAGCAGTTACTCGGGCTCTAATGAAAAACTGTTTTTT.

V and J are TRBV19 and TRBJ2-2; the D gene is possibly TRBD1 (5 bases). Germline lookup yields CDR1 LNHDA and CDR2 SQIVND (reference sequence). V gave up 10 bases and J gave up 8 bases, with 14 bases separating them. The CDR3 extends over 12 amino acids. The DNA for the CDR3 is TGTGCCACTACCCTAAACAGGGGGGAGCTGTTTTTT. It is translated as CATTLNRGELFF.

The V and J genes are TRBV13 and TRBJ1-1; D perhaps matches TRBD1 (5 bases). V was trimmed by 0 bases and J by 8 bases, leaving 7 bases between them. The CDR3 is 12 amino acids. Germline CDR1 is PRHDT and CDR2 is FYEKMQ (reference sequence). DNA for the CDR3: TGTGCCAGCAGCTTAGGGACAGAAGAAGCTTTCTTT. This translates into CASSLGTEEAFF.

The chain is built from TRBV19 and TRBJ2-1; D unresolved. Trimming shortened V by 3 bases and J by 9 bases, and 9 bases separated the two germline ends. The length of the CDR3 is 12 residues. The germline CDR1 and CDR2 sequences are LNHDA and SQIVND (reference sequence). The CDR3 protein is CASSINGIEQFF. Here the CDR3 DNA reads TGTGCCAGTAGTATTAACGGAATTGAGCAGTTCTTC. The full variable domain, in which reference TRBV19 and TRBJ2-1 provide the parts outside the CDR3, is DGGITQSPKYLFRKEGQNVTLSCEQNLNHDAMYWYRQDPGQGLRLIYYSQIVNDFQKGDIAEGYSVSREKKESFPLTVTSAQKNPTAFYLCASSINGIEQFFGPGTRLTVL.

For the CDR3, the DNA is TGTGCCAGTAGCTGGGGTCAGGGGGCCAATCAGCCCCAGCATTTT. As protein: CASSWGQGANQPQHF. The chain is built from TRBV19 and TRBJ1-5, with 8 bases fitting TRBD1. The CDR3 sequence is 15 residues long. The V gene's germline CDR1 is LNHDA and CDR2 SQIVND (reference sequence). Trimming at V came to 6 bases and at J to 3 bases, leaving 7 bases not matched to a gene.

This chain joins TRBV23-1 and TRBJ1-1; D ambiguous. TRBV23-1 is an ORF, with its function uncertain. V was pared by 7 bases and J by 3 bases, with 15 bases between. CDR3 length: 14 residues. This chain's CDR3 is CASTPVGYHTEAFF. The CDR3 nucleotides read TGCGCCAGCACCCCGGTAGGATACCACACTGAAGCTTTCTTT.

There are a few counts of this clone. The chain recombines TRBV9 with TRBJ1-2; D call uncertain. Germline V gene data show CDR1 as SGDLS and CDR2 as YYNGEE. There are 14 residues in the CDR3. Trimming shortened V by 1 base and J by 8 bases, and 15 bases separated the two germline ends. The CDR3 DNA sequence: TGTGCCAGCAGCGTAAGGTCTACCTCAGGCGGCTACACCTTC. This sequence encodes CASSVRSTSGGYTF.

This chain links TRBV7-3 with TRBJ1-2; tentatively, D is TRBD1 (6 bases). The germline CDR1 and CDR2 sequences are SGHTA and FQGTGA. V gave up 2 bases and J gave up 8 bases, with 21 bases separating them. The CDR3 totals 16 residues. In nucleotides, the CDR3 is TGTGCCAGCAGCTTAGGCCCACACGGGGGCGAGTGGGGCTACACCTTC. Its translation: CASSLGPHGGEWGYTF.

The gene calls are TRBV15 and TRBJ2-3; 8 bases line up with TRBD2. The CDR3 extends over 15 amino acids. V was pared by 3 bases and J by 4 bases, with 6 bases of the junction left unmatched. The germline V gene has CDR1 LNHNV and CDR2 YYDKDF (reference sequence). CDR3 amino acids: CATSRRREGADTQYF. As DNA, the CDR3 is TGTGCCACCAGCAGGCGACGGGAGGGCGCAGATACGCAGTATTTT.

The CDR3 is CASSYSGTGLGEQFF. The DNA of the CDR3 is TGTGCCAGCAGTTACTCGGGGACTGGCCTTGGAGAGCAGTTCTTC. This chain uses TRBV6-6 with TRBJ2-1; tentative D call: TRBD2 (6 bases). V was cut by 0 bases and J by 10 bases, with 16 bases left in between. CDR1 and CDR2 (germline): MNHNY, SVGAGI (reference sequence). The CDR3 has 15 residues.

In nucleotides, the CDR3 is TGTGCCATCACAGAGGGTACAGGGCTTAACTATGGCTACACCTTC. This gives the protein CAITEGTGLNYGYTF. The chain combines TRBV10-3 with TRBJ1-2; D might be TRBD1 (6 bases). Trimming took 7 bases from V and 1 from J, leaving 16 bases between them. This CDR3 spans 15 amino acids. The germline V gene encodes CDR1 ENHRY and CDR2 SYGVKD.

V gene TRBV10-3 combines with J gene TRBJ2-7; D is possibly TRBD2 (6 bases). This CDR3 spans 16 amino acids. The germline V gene encodes CDR1 ENHRY and CDR2 SYGVKD. V lost 2 bases and J 3 bases, leaving 17 bases between the germline ends. CDR3 sequence: CAISEDGGTEFYEQYF. The CDR3 DNA sequence: TGTGCCATCAGTGAGGACGGCGGGACCGAATTCTACGAGCAGTACTTC.

The chain recombines TRBV4-3 with TRBJ1-5; 12 bases are shared with TRBD1. Germline CDR1 and CDR2: LGHNA and YSLEER. V dropped 3 bases and J dropped 5; count of bases not matched to a gene: 2. The CDR3 totals 15 residues. Here the CDR3 reads CASSQGQGADQPQHF. The DNA for the CDR3 is TGCGCCAGCAGCCAGGGACAGGGGGCGGATCAGCCCCAGCATTTT.